These 21 T cell receptor beta chains originate from one sample sequenced in a study of blood T cell repertoires in COVID-19. Assay used: immunoSEQ multiplex PCR; TCRdb lists only in-frame clones, some missing. The sample holds under 250,000 clones, roughly four fifths seen once. The sample comprised PBMCs or T cells enriched from blood (not recorded which). The receptor source for this set is a woman aged 60-70 years who had recovered from COVID-19.

V is TRBV6-4 and J is TRBJ2-3, with TRBD2 identical over 12 bases. The germline V gene has CDR1 MRHNA and CDR2 SNTAGT. This CDR3 comprises 16 residues. Trimming at V came to 3 bases and at J to 4 bases, leaving 5 bases not matched to a gene. The DNA for the CDR3 is TGTGCCAGCAGTGAAGGACTAGCGGGGAGGGCAGATACGCAGTATTTT. It codes for CASSEGLAGRADTQYF.

The chain combines TRBV7-2 with TRBJ2-3; 7 nucleotides match TRBD2. The CDR3 is made up of 17 amino acids. Trimming took 3 bases from V and 1 from J; bases not matched to a gene: 10. Germline values: CDR1 SGHTA, CDR2 FQGNSA. CDR3 amino acids: CASSFRVKRGRTDTQYF. CDR3 sequence (DNA): TGTGCCAGCAGCTTCCGAGTTAAGCGGGGCCGCACAGATACGCAGTATTTT.

The chain uses TRBV4-2 and TRBJ1-2; TRBD1 matches 8 bases. The CDR3 has 16 amino acids. The germline V gene has CDR1 LGHNA and CDR2 YNFKEQ. The V gene end was trimmed by 0 bases and the J gene end by 4 bases; junction bases not matched to a gene: 7. For the CDR3, the DNA is TGTGCCAGCAGCCAAGAGGGACAGGACATAATCTATGGCTACACCTTC. This translates into CASSQEGQDIIYGYTF.

In nucleotides, the CDR3 is TGTGCCAGCAGCGTAGCTAGTAACCCTCGGCTCGGAAACACCATATATTTT. It is translated as CASSVASNPRLGNTIYF. The chain has TRBV9 and TRBJ1-3, with unresolved D. Germline-derived CDR1 and CDR2 are SGDLS and YYNGEE. The length of the CDR3 is 17 residues. V was cut by 0 bases and J by 4 bases, with 17 bases left in between.

This clone was detected only once. The V call is TRBV5-5, the J call TRBJ1-5, with 8 nucleotides matching TRBD1. The trim removed 3 bases at V and 6 bases at J, leaving 2 bases unmatched. The CDR3 covers 13 residues. Germline V gene data show CDR1 as SGHKS and CDR2 as YYEKEE (reference sequence). CDR3 sequence: CASSWTGSQPQHF. The CDR3 bases are TGTGCCAGCAGCTGGACAGGGTCTCAGCCCCAGCATTTT.

J is TRBJ2-2 and V is TRBV21-1; no check of the table's D call, TRBD1, against the DNA was made. TRBV21-1 corresponds to a pseudogene. This CDR3 is 22 amino acids long. CDR3 residues: CASSKSYPGQLPSQMNTGELFF. The CDR3 region has the DNA TGTGCCAGCAGCAAAAGCTATCCGGGACAGCTCCCCAGCCAAATGAACACCGGGGAGCTGTTTTTT.

This chain's CDR3 is CASSVGTGVGELFF. The CDR3 nucleotides read TGTGCCAGCAGCGTAGGGACAGGGGTCGGGGAGCTGTTTTTT. This chain links TRBV9 with TRBJ2-2, with 9 bases lining up with TRBD1. Unmatched junction bases numbered 1, after V lost 0 bases and J lost 7 bases. The CDR3 contains 14 residues. Per germline, CDR1 SGDLS and CDR2 YYNGEE. The full variable domain, rest sourced from reference TRBV9 and TRBJ2-2, is DSGVTQTPKHLITATGQRVTLRCSPRSGDLSVYWYQQSLDQGLQFLIQYYNGEERAKGNILERFSAQQFPDLHSELNLSSLELGDSALYFCASSVGTGVGELFFGEGSRLTVL.

In the case of this clone: At one of its ends the junction is not consistent with the germline gene, which may arise from a read error. The J gene is TRBJ1-3, the V gene TRBV28; maybe TRBD1 (5 bases). Germline CDR1 MDHEN, CDR2 SYDVKM. This CDR3 spans 11 amino acids. The CDR3 bases are TGCGCCCTGGGGGGGGGAAACACCATATATTTT. Its translation: CALGGGNTIYF. The full variable domain, its missing parts supplied by reference TRBV28 and TRBJ1-3, is DVKVTQSSRYLVKRTGEKVFLECVQDMDHENMFWYRQDPGLGLRLIYFSYDVKMKEKGDIPEGYSVSREKKERFSLILESASTNQTSMYLCALGGGNTIYFGEGSWLTVV.

The chain uses TRBV6-5 and TRBJ2-7, with TRBD1 matching 9 bases. Trimming removed 6 bases from V and 3 bases from J; junction bases left unmatched: 6. Germline V gene sequence: CDR1 MNHEY, CDR2 SVGAGI. The CDR3 extends over 14 amino acids. CDR3: CASRPGQGNYEQYF. In DNA, the CDR3 is TGTGCCAGCAGGCCGGGACAGGGTAACTACGAGCAGTACTTC.

The V and J genes are TRBV15 and TRBJ1-1; possible D gene TRBD1, 5 bases. Trimming took 0 bases from V and 1 from J, leaving 12 bases between them. The CDR3 covers 16 residues. The germline V gene has CDR1 LNHNV and CDR2 YYDKDF (reference sequence). Here the CDR3 DNA reads TGTGCCACCAGCAGAGATTGGGGCAGGTCGAACACTGAAGCTTTCTTT. Translating gives CATSRDWGRSNTEAFF. The variable domain in full, completed from reference TRBV15 and TRBJ1-1, reads DAMVIQNPRYQVTQFGKPVTLSCSQTLNHNVMYWYQQKSSQAPKLLFHYYDKDFNNEADTPDNFQSRRPNTSFCFLDIRSPGLGDTAMYLCATSRDWGRSNTEAFFGQGTRLTVV.

The rearrangement links TRBV7-2 to TRBJ2-2, with 11 bases lining up with TRBD2. The germline V gene encodes CDR1 SGHTA and CDR2 FQGNSA. J lost 3 bases, V lost 5 bases, and 8 bases had no gene match. CDR3 length: 17 amino acids. DNA for the CDR3: TGTGCCAGCAGCCCCCGACTAGCGGGACACCACACCGGGGAGCTGTTTTTT. It translates to CASSPRLAGHHTGELFF.

V is TRBV5-1 and J is TRBJ2-3, with 10 positions matching TRBD1. Germline V gives CDR1 SGHRS, CDR2 YFSETQ. The ends lost 3 bases at V and 4 bases at J; junction bases unmatched: 5. The CDR3 runs to 15 residues. As DNA, the CDR3 is TGCGCCAGCAGCTCCGGGACAGGGGTTCCAGATACGCAGTATTTT. This sequence encodes CASSSGTGVPDTQYF.

This clone was observed at least ten times. This chain links TRBV4-1 with TRBJ2-3, with a possible D match to TRBD2 (6 bases). Germline-derived CDR1 and CDR2 are MGHRA and YSYEKL. V dropped 1 base and J dropped 1 base, with 12 bases sitting between them. CDR3 size: 16 residues. The CDR3 loop is CASSQGAGPGTDTQYF. In DNA, the CDR3 is TGCGCCAGCAGCCAAGGGGCGGGGCCGGGCACAGATACGCAGTATTTT.

The chain is built from TRBV5-6 and TRBJ2-5; no clear D. V lost 1 base and J lost 2, with 6 bases in between. This CDR3 region has 13 residues. Germline loops: CDR1 SGHDT, CDR2 YYEEEE. Here the CDR3 reads CASSLSSQETQYF. The CDR3, as DNA: TGTGCCAGCAGCTTGTCTTCGCAAGAGACCCAGTACTTC.

The rearrangement uses TRBV6-1 and TRBJ1-5, with 7 bases aligning to TRBD1. This CDR3 contains 14 residues. V shed 0 bases, J shed 7 bases, and the junction held 3 bases outside the gene matches. CDR1 MNHNS and CDR2 SASEGT come from the germline V gene. CDR3 in DNA: TGTGCCAGCAGTGAAGCGACAGGGTGGCAGCCCCAGCATTTT. Its protein is CASSEATGWQPQHF.

The sample holds a few counts of this clone. The V gene is TRBV19, the J gene TRBJ1-5; the match to TRBD1 covers 7 bases. This CDR3 is built from 14 residues. Trimming took 3 bases from V and 4 from J; bases not matched to a gene: 3. Looked up from germline, CDR1 is LNHDA and CDR2 is SQIVND (reference sequence). CDR3 amino acids: CASSMSGGNQPQHF. As DNA, the CDR3 is TGTGCCAGTAGTATGTCAGGGGGTAATCAGCCCCAGCATTTT.

J is TRBJ2-1 and V is TRBV29-1, with a possible D match to TRBD1 (5 bases). Germline CDR1 is SQVTM and CDR2 is ANQGSEA. V lost 0 bases and J lost 5, with 11 bases in between. This CDR3 comprises 14 residues. This chain's CDR3 is CSVEEVRGNNEQFF. The CDR3 DNA follows: TGCAGCGTTGAAGAGGTAAGGGGAAACAATGAGCAGTTCTTC.

The V gene is TRBV19, the J gene TRBJ2-1, with TRBD2 identical over 8 bases. Germline V gene data show CDR1 as LNHDA and CDR2 as SQIVND (reference sequence). The CDR3 totals 14 residues. V was clipped by 0 bases and J by 9 bases; unmatched bases: 4. CDR3 sequence (DNA): TGTGCCAGTAGTATAGATAGGGCGGGGGGTGAGCAGTTCTTC. Translated: CASSIDRAGGEQFF.

The chain joins TRBV5-5 to TRBJ2-7; 8 bases map to TRBD2. This CDR3 region has 17 residues. After removal of 4 bases from V and 3 bases from J, the junction contained 15 bases not matched to a gene. Germline-derived CDR1 and CDR2 are SGHKS and YYEKEE (reference sequence). In DNA, the CDR3 is TGTGCCAGCAGCCTCTCCTTGGGCTCGGGGGGGATCTACGAGCAGTACTTC. Translating gives CASSLSLGSGGIYEQYF. Combining the CDR3 with reference TRBV5-5 and TRBJ2-7 gives the whole variable domain DAGVTQSPTHLIKTRGQQVTLRCSPISGHKSVSWYQQVLGQGPQFIFQYYEKEERGRGNFPDRFSARQFPNYSSELNVNALLLGDSALYLCASSLSLGSGGIYEQYFGPGTRLTVT.

This chain links TRBV27 with TRBJ2-1; D call uncertain. Between the trimmed V and J ends, which lost 2 bases and 4 bases, there was a span of 6 bases. The CDR3 is made up of 13 amino acids. Per germline, CDR1 MNHEY and CDR2 SMNVEV (reference sequence). The CDR3 nucleotides are TGTGCCAGCAGTTTAGGCAGGTACAATGAGCAGTTCTTC. Protein product: CASSLGRYNEQFF.

The CDR3 region is CASAERGVSQETQYF. The CDR3 DNA reads as TGTGCCAGCGCAGAGCGGGGTGTCTCCCAAGAGACCCAGTACTTC. V is TRBV9 and J is TRBJ2-5; 7 bases agree with TRBD2. Trimming at V came to 7 bases and at J to 1 base, leaving 10 bases not matched to a gene. CDR1 is SGDLS and CDR2 is YYNGEE in the germline V gene. The CDR3 consists of 15 residues.